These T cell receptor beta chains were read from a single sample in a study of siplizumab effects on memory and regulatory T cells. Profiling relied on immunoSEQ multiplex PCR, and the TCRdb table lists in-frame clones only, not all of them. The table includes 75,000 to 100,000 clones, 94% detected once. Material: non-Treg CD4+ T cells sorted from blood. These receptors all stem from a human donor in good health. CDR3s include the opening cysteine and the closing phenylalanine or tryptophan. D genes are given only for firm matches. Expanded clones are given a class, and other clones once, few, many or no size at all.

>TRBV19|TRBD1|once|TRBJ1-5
CASSTTRGQGGNQPQHF
TGTGCCAGTAGTACAACGCGGGGACAGGGGGGGAATCAGCCCCAGCATTTT
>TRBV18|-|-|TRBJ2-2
CASSPVRANTGELFF
TGTGCCAGCTCTCCAGTCAGGGCGAACACCGGGGAGCTGTTTTTT
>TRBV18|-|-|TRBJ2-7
CASSGVLGSVYEQYF
TGTGCCAGCTCAGGAGTTCTGGGAAGTGTCTACGAGCAGTACTTC
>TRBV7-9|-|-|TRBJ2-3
CASSLVASDTQYF
TGTGCCAGCAGCTTAGTAGCGTCAGATACGCAGTATTTT
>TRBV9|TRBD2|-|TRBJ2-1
CASSVETSGYNEQFF
TGTGCCAGCAGCGTAGAAACTAGCGGATACAATGAGCAGTTCTTC
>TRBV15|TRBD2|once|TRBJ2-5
CATSSYSGGGQETQYF
TGTGCCACCAGCAGCTATAGCGGGGGAGGACAAGAGACCCAGTACTTC
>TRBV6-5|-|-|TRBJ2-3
CASKKDGTDTQYF
TGTGCCAGCAAAAAGGACGGCACAGATACGCAGTATTTT
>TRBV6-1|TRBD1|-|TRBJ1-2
CASMSGGSWDGYTF
TGTGCCAGCATGTCAGGGGGCAGCTGGGATGGCTACACCTTC
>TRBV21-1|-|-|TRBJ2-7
CASSPRQGIYEQYF
TGTGCCAGCAGCCCCCGACAGGGAATTTACGAGCAGTACTTC
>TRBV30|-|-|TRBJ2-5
CAWSVGGGSETQYF
TGTGCCTGGAGCGTAGGGGGGGGGTCAGAGACCCAGTACTTC
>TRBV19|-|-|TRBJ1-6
CASSIGQGNNSPLHF
TGTGCCAGTAGTATCGGGCAGGGCAATAATTCACCCCTCCACTTT
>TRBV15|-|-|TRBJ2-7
CATSRSRQNPTYEQYF
TGTGCCACCAGCAGATCCCGACAAAACCCAACCTACGAGCAGTACTTC
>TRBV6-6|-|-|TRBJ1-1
CASKTEGLNTEAFF
TGTGCCAGCAAGACAGAGGGCTTGAACACTGAAGCTTTCTTT
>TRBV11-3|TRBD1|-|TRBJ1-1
CASSPRQGAMNTEAFF
TGTGCCAGCAGCCCTCGACAGGGGGCCATGAACACTGAAGCTTTCTTT
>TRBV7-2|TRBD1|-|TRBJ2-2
CATKVGTGNTGELFF
TGTGCCACAAAAGTAGGGACAGGGAACACCGGGGAGCTGTTTTTT
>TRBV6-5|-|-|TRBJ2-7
CASSYSQGGTYEQYF
TGTGCCAGCAGTTACTCTCAGGGGGGAACCTACGAGCAGTACTTC
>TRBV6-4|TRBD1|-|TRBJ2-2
CASRGQGAGTGELFF
TGTGCCAGCAGAGGACAGGGGGCAGGGACCGGGGAGCTGTTTTTT
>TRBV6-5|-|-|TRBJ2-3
CASSSSGMTQYF
TGTGCCAGCAGTTCCTCGGGTATGACGCAGTATTTT
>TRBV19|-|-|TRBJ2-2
CASSRTANTGELFF
TGTGCCAGTAGTAGGACAGCGAACACCGGGGAGCTGTTTTTT
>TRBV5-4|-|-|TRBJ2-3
CASSLDWATDTQYF
TGTGCCAGCAGCTTAGACTGGGCCACAGATACGCAGTATTTT
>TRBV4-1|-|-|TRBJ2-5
CASSQGRAGNQETQYF
TGCGCCAGCAGCCAAGGAAGGGCCGGCAACCAAGAGACCCAGTACTTC
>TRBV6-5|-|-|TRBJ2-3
CASSYSKTDTQYF
TGTGCCAGCAGTTACTCGAAGACAGATACGCAGTATTTT
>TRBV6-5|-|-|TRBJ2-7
CASSQRDKPSEQYF
TGTGCCAGCAGCCAAAGGGACAAGCCTAGCGAGCAGTACTTC
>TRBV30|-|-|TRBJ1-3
CAWSGNSHSGNTIYF
TGTGCCTGGAGTGGGAACTCTCACTCTGGAAACACCATATATTTT
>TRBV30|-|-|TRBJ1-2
CAWSELQSYYGYTF
TGTGCCTGGAGTGAGTTACAATCGTACTATGGCTACACCTTC
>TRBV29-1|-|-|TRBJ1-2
CSVVGANYGYTF
TGCAGCGTTGTAGGGGCTAACTATGGCTACACCTTC
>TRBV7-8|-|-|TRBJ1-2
CASSPAPPGAYGYTF
TGTGCCAGCAGCCCCGCCCCCCCAGGGGCCTATGGCTACACCTTC
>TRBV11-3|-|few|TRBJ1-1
CASSLIRGDSEAFF
TGTGCCAGCAGCTTAATTAGGGGCGATTCTGAAGCTTTCTTT